This T cell receptor beta chain was recovered during a study of early stage breast cancer tumors. Study details: Average read coverage per sample was roughly 9.3-fold.

A remark on this clone: Its cognate antigen is unknown.

The CDR3 length is 15 residues. Per germline, CDR1 MNHNS and CDR2 SASEGT. Trimming took 6 bases from V and 3 from J, leaving 16 bases between them. Each sample had two DNA replicates, 0.5 to 0.65 ug blood or around 1.4 ug tissue. The method was immunoSEQ multiplex PCR; TCRdb's version includes in-frame clones alone and lacks a portion of them. Of fewer than 80,000 clones in the sample, more than 70% were seen once. Study observations and caveats: Bulk DNA sequencing of unsorted cells missed chain pairing and markers. Tumor and normal breast were distinguished via blood comparison in about 90% of the 16 patients.

The chain joins TRBV6-1 to TRBJ2-3; D tentatively reads TRBD1 or TRBD2 (6 bases each). Sequencing used blood. This receptor was obtained from a person in their 40s with breast cancer. CDR3 region: CASRREGGQTDTQYF. The CDR3 coding sequence is TGTGCCAGCAGGCGCGAGGGGGGCCAAACAGATACGCAGTATTTT.